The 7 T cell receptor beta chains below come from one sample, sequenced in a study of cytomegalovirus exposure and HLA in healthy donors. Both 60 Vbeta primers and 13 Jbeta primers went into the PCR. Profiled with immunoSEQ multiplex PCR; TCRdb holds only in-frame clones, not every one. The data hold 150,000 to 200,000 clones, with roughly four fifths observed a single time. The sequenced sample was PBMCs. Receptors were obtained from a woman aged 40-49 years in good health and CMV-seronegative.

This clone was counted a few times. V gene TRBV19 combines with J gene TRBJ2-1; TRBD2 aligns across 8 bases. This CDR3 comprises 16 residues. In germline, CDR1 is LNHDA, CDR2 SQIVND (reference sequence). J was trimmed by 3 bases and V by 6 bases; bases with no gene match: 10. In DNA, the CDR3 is TGTGCCAGTAGATCCTCCGGGGGGGCTTTCTACAATGAGCAGTTCTTC. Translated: CASRSSGGAFYNEQFF. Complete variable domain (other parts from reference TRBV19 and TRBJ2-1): DGGITQSPKYLFRKEGQNVTLSCEQNLNHDAMYWYRQDPGQGLRLIYYSQIVNDFQKGDIAEGYSVSREKKESFPLTVTSAQKNPTAFYLCASRSSGGAFYNEQFFGPGTRLTVL.

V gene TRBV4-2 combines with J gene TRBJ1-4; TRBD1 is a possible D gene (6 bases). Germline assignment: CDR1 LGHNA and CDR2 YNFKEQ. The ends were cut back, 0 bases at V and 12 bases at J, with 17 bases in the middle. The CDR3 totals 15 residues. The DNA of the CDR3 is TGTGCCAGCAGCCAAGATCTCCAGGGGACATTTGAACTGTTTTTT. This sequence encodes CASSQDLQGTFELFF.

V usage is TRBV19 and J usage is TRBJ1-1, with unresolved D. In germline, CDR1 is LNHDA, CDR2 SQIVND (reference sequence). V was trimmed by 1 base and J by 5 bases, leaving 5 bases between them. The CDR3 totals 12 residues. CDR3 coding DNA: TGTGCCAGTAGTATAGCGGGAACTGAAGCTTTCTTT. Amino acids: CASSIAGTEAFF.

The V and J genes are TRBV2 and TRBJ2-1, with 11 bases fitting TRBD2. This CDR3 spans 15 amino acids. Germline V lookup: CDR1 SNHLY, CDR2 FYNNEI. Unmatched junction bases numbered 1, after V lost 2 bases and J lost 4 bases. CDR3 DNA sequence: TGTGCCAGCAGTGAACTAGCGGGGGGATACAATGAGCAGTTCTTC. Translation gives CASSELAGGYNEQFF. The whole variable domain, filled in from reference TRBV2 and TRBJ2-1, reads EPEVTQTPSHQVTQMGQEVILRCVPISNHLYFYWYRQILGQKVEFLVSFYNNEISEKSEIFDDQFSVERPDGSNFTLKIRSTKLEDSAMYFCASSELAGGYNEQFFGPGTRLTVL.

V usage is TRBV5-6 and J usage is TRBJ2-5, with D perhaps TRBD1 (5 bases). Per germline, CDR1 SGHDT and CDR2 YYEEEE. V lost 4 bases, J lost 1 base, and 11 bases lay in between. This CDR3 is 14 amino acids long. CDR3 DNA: TGTGCCAGCAGCCACCGCAGGGCCCAAGAGACCCAGTACTTC. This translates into CASSHRRAQETQYF.

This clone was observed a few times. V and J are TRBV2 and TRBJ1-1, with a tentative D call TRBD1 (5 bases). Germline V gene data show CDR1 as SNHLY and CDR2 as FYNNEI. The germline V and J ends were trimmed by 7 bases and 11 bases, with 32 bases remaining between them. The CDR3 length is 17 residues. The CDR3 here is CASTTVFSDSLNAPAFF. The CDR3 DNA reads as TGTGCCAGCACCACCGTTTTTAGTGACAGCCTTAACGCCCCGGCTTTCTTT.

The CDR3 spells CASIYRQGNYNEQFF. CDR3 in DNA: TGTGCCAGCATTTATCGACAGGGGAACTACAATGAGCAGTTCTTC. V and J are TRBV27 and TRBJ2-1, with 8 bases fitting TRBD1. There are 15 residues in the CDR3. Germline CDR1 is MNHEY and CDR2 is SMNVEV (reference sequence). The V gene end was trimmed by 7 bases and the J gene end by 3 bases; junction bases not matched to a gene: 8.